The 15 T cell receptor beta chains below come from one sample, sequenced in a study of Graves' ophthalmopathy and Graves' hyperthyroidism. RNA served as the template for amplifying TCR beta CDR3 regions. An opening RT-PCR round employed HTBI primers and preceded a second-round multiplex PCR. Each CDR3 protein gets one entry after TCRdb re-called the multiplex PCR reads with MiXCR. The sample has a few hundred thousand distinct CDR3 sequences, roughly 17% seen once. Material: peripheral blood. The receptor source for this set is an adult woman with stable Graves' hyperthyroidism.

This clonotype was detected ten times or more. J is TRBJ2-5 and V is TRBV10-1; D may match TRBD1 or TRBD2 (5 bases each). This CDR3 has 17 residues. Germline assignment: CDR1 WNHNN and CDR2 SYGVQD (reference sequence). The V and J ends lost 1 base and 3 bases respectively, with 18 bases between them. CDR3 DNA: TGCGCCAGCAGTGAGTTTGGGACGGGGCGTCAGGAAGAGACCCAGTACTTC. Encoded protein: CASSEFGTGRQEETQYF.

This clonotype was found a few times. This chain uses TRBV6-5 with TRBJ1-2, with D maybe TRBD1 (6 bases). Trimming cost V 2 bases and J 8 bases, with 12 bases left between them. This CDR3 spans 13 amino acids. Germline V lookup: CDR1 MNHEY, CDR2 SVGAGI. The CDR3 DNA reads as TGTGCCAGCAGTTACCAGGGGCAGTTCGGCTACACCTTC. Protein product: CASSYQGQFGYTF.

This clonotype has at least ten counts. The genes are TRBV4-1 and TRBJ1-6, with D tentatively TRBD1 (6 bases). V dropped 4 bases and J dropped 6 bases, with 16 bases sitting between them. Per the germline V gene, CDR1 is MGHRA and CDR2 is YSYEKL. The CDR3 spans 16 residues. The CDR3 sequence: CASSLSRTGSNSPLHF. The CDR3 DNA follows: TGCGCCAGCAGCCTTTCCCGTACAGGGTCTAATTCACCCCTCCACTTT.

The sample holds a few counts of this clonotype. The chain uses TRBV6-1 and TRBJ1-2, with a possible D match to TRBD1 (6 bases). Deletions cut 5 bases from V and 6 bases from J, with 10 bases between. The CDR3 spans 12 residues. Germline loops: CDR1 MNHNS, CDR2 SASEGT. Written as DNA, the CDR3 is TGTGCCAGCAGTAAACGACAGGATGGCTACACCTTC. It encodes CASSKRQDGYTF.

The sample holds many counts of this clonotype. The chain has TRBV19 and TRBJ2-2, with D possibly TRBD2 on 6 matching bases. The V gene lost 2 bases and the J gene lost 7 bases, with 11 bases spanning the gap. This CDR3 comprises 14 residues. Looked up from germline, CDR1 is LNHDA and CDR2 is SQIVND (reference sequence). The CDR3 reads CASSIFARGGELFF. CDR3 bases: TGTGCCAGTAGTATATTTGCGCGGGGCGGGGAGCTGTTTTTT. Based on the CDR3 plus reference TRBV19 and TRBJ2-2, the full variable domain is DGGITQSPKYLFRKEGQNVTLSCEQNLNHDAMYWYRQDPGQGLRLIYYSQIVNDFQKGDIAEGYSVSREKKESFPLTVTSAQKNPTAFYLCASSIFARGGELFFGEGSRLTVL.

This clonotype was seen repeatedly, ten times or more. The rearrangement links TRBV28 to TRBJ2-7; D gene unclear. The CDR3 covers 11 residues. Trimming removed 4 bases at V and 4 bases at J, with 5 bases between. The germline V gene has CDR1 MDHEN and CDR2 SYDVKM. The CDR3 sequence is CASSSMYEQYF. CDR3 bases: TGTGCCAGCAGTTCGATGTACGAGCAGTACTTC.

The sample holds many counts of this clonotype. The V and J genes are TRBV6-1 and TRBJ1-6; 7 positions match TRBD1. The V and J ends lost 6 bases and 6 bases, in that order; junction bases with no gene match: 2. The CDR3 has 13 amino acids. From germline, CDR1 is MNHNS and CDR2 SASEGT. CDR3 loop: CASRQGLNSPLHF. The DNA for the CDR3 is TGTGCCAGCAGACAGGGGCTTAATTCACCCCTCCACTTT.

The sample holds many counts of this clonotype. The rearrangement joins TRBV28 to TRBJ2-5, with a weak D call TRBD1 (6 bases). In germline, CDR1 is MDHEN, CDR2 SYDVKM. Trimming took 6 bases from V and 2 from J, leaving 31 bases between them. The CDR3 spans 20 residues. In nucleotides, the CDR3 is TGTGCCAGCAGCTGGGGGCCAGACAGCTTGTTAGAGGGTGGGCAAGAGACCCAGTACTTC. Its translation: CASSWGPDSLLEGGQETQYF.

This clonotype was detected once. The genes are TRBV7-3 and TRBJ1-6; maybe TRBD1 (5 bases). The V end lost 0 bases, the J end lost 7 bases, and 10 bases lay between the germline ends. In germline, CDR1 is SGHTA, CDR2 FQGTGA. This CDR3 has 15 residues. This CDR3 is CASSLTGGGNSPLHF. CDR3 coding DNA: TGTGCCAGCAGCTTAACGGGGGGAGGGAATTCACCCCTCCACTTT.

This clonotype showed up many times. This chain joins TRBV20-1 and TRBJ2-7, with 12 positions matching TRBD2. CDR3 size: 14 residues. CDR1 is DFQATT and CDR2 is SNEGSKA in the germline V gene (reference sequence). Trimming took 5 bases from V and 6 from J; bases not matched to a gene: 8. The CDR3 sequence: CSAFSTSGSFEQYF. CDR3 nucleotide sequence: TGCAGTGCTTTCTCGACTAGCGGGAGCTTCGAGCAGTACTTC.

This clonotype was counted ten times or more. The rearrangement links TRBV28 to TRBJ2-7; 10 bases line up with TRBD2. This CDR3 spans 16 amino acids. The V gene's germline CDR1 is MDHEN and CDR2 SYDVKM. With 2 bases clipped from V and 6 bases from J, the junction kept 10 bases outside the gene matches. The CDR3 region has the DNA TGTGCCAGCAGTTTACTGTCTAGCGGGAGTCGTGGCGAGCAGTACTTC. Translation gives CASSLLSSGSRGEQYF.

This clonotype was found many times. V is TRBV30 and J is TRBJ2-7; a weak D match, TRBD1 (6 bases). Trimming took 0 bases from V and 6 from J, leaving 9 bases between them. The germline gives CDR1 GTSNPN, CDR2 SVGIG (reference sequence). This CDR3 has 12 residues. Here the CDR3 reads CAWSVQGSEQYF. The CDR3 DNA is TGTGCCTGGAGTGTACAGGGTTCCGAGCAGTACTTC.

The CDR3 nucleotides are TGTGCCAGCAGAATGATAAGTGGGGAAGCTTTCTTT. It translates to CASRMISGEAFF. The rearrangement uses TRBV12-3 or TRBV12-4 and TRBJ1-1; D unresolved. Trimming pared 6 bases from V and 8 bases from J, leaving 13 bases between. The CDR3 has 12 amino acids.

The CDR3 sequence is CASTLAGVNLKYF. The CDR3 DNA is TGTGCCAGCACCCTAGCGGGAGTAAATCTGAAGTACTTC. The genes are TRBV7-2 and TRBJ2-7, with TRBD2 matching over 10 bases. Losses at the gene ends were 7 bases for V and 11 bases for J; bases not matched to a gene: 11. Germline V gene data show CDR1 as SGHTA and CDR2 as FQGNSA. The CDR3 has 13 amino acids.

In its sample, this clonotype was seen many times. The chain combines TRBV5-1 with TRBJ2-2, with 10 bases fitting TRBD2. The germline gives CDR1 SGHRS, CDR2 YFSETQ. V was pared by 4 bases and J by 7 bases, with 7 bases of the junction left unmatched. The CDR3 totals 15 residues. The CDR3 bases are TGCGCCAGCAGCCCCTCTAGCGGGAGCATCGGGGAGCTGTTTTTT. Encoded protein: CASSPSSGSIGELFF.